The clone carrying this TCR beta chain appeared a single time. Its antigen remains unidentified. The sample is drawn from a study of post-analysis software for immune sequencing data. Study findings and constraints: Higher frequency in patients than in controls was seen for roughly 5 TRBV segments, with TRBV5-6, TRBV5-1 and TRBV20-1 among them.

CDR1 and CDR2 (germline): LGHNA, YSLEER. J gave up 5 bases and V 0 bases, and 7 bases lay outside the gene matches. This CDR3 spans 16 amino acids. Unique molecular identifiers were present in the TCR beta cDNA libraries. TCRdb called the PCR reads again in MiXCR, with one record for every CDR3 protein. The table lists some 700,000 distinct CDR3 sequences, 59% of them singletons. Input material: blood. The sequence was obtained from a girl aged 2-15 years with multiple sclerosis. This chain joins TRBV4-3 and TRBJ2-1; 7 bases match TRBD2. CDR3 protein: CASSQDPPSGDNEQFF. CDR3 nucleotide sequence: TGCGCCAGCAGCCAAGATCCCCCCAGCGGGGACAATGAGCAGTTCTTC.